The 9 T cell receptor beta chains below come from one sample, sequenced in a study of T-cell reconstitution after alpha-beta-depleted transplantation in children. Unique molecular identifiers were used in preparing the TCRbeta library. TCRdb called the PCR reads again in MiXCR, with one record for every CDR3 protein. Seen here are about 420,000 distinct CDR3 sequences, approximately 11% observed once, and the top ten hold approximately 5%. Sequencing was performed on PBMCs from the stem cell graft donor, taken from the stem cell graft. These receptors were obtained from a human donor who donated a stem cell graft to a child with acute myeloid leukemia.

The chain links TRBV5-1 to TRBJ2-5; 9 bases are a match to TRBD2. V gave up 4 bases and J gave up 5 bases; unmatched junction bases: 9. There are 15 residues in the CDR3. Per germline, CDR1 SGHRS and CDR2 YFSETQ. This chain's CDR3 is CASSSLGTSRETQYF. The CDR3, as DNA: TGCGCCAGCAGCAGCCTGGGGACTAGCAGGGAGACCCAGTACTTC. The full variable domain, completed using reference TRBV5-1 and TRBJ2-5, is KAGVTQTPRYLIKTRGQQVTLSCSPISGHRSVSWYQQTPGQGLQFLFEYFSETQRNKGNFPGRFSGRQFSNSRSEMNVSTLELGDSALYLCASSSLGTSRETQYFGPGTRLLVL.

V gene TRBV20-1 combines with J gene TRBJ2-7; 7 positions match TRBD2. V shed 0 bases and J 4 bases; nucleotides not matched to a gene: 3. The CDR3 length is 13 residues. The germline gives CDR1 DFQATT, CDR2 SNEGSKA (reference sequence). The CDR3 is CSAREGLDYEQYF. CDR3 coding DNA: TGCAGTGCTAGAGAAGGACTAGATTACGAGCAGTACTTC.

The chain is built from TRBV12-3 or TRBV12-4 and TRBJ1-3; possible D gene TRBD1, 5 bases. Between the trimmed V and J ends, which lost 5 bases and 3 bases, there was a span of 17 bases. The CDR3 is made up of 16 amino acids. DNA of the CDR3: TGTGCCAGCAGTGGGGCCAGGGTCTTTGGTGGAAACACCATATATTTT. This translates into CASSGARVFGGNTIYF.

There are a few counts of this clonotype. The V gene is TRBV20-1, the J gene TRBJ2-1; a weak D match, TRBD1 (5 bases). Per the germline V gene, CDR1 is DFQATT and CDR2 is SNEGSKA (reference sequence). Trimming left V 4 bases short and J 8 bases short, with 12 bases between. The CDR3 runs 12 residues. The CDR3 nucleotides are TGCAGTGCTAACGCAGGGTGGTATGAGCAGTTCTTC. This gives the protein CSANAGWYEQFF.

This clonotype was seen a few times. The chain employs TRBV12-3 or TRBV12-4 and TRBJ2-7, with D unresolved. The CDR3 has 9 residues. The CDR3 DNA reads TGTGCATGGGACTACGAGCAGTACGTC. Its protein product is CAWDYEQYV.

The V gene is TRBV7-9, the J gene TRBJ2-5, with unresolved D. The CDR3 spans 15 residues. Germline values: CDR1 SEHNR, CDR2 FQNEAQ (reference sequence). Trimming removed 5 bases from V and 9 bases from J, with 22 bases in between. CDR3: CASSPPFGGQLAQYF. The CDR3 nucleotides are TGTGCCAGCAGCCCGCCGTTCGGTGGGCAACTGGCCCAGTACTTC.

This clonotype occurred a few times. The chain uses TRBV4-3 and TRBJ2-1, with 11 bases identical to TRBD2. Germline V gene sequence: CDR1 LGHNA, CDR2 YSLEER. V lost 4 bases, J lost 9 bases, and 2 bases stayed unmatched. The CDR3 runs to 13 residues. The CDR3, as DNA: TGCGCCAGCAGCCGCCTAGCGGGGGGTGAGCAGTTCTTC. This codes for CASSRLAGGEQFF.

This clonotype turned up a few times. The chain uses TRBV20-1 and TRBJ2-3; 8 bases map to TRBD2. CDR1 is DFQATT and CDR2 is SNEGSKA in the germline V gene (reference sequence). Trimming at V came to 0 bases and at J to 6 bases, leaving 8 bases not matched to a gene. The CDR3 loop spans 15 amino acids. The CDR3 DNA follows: TGCAGTGCTAGAGATCAGTCGGGGGGGCGGGATACGCAGTATTTT. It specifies CSARDQSGGRDTQYF.

DNA for the CDR3: TGTGCCAGCCGCAAATGGGCTAGCGGGAGAGGCGATGAGCAGTTCTTC. Protein sequence: CASRKWASGRGDEQFF. This sequence joins TRBV27 and TRBJ2-1, with 10 nucleotides matching TRBD2. The germline gives CDR1 MNHEY, CDR2 SMNVEV (reference sequence). V lost 8 bases, J lost 8 bases, and 15 bases stayed unmatched. The CDR3 consists of 16 residues.